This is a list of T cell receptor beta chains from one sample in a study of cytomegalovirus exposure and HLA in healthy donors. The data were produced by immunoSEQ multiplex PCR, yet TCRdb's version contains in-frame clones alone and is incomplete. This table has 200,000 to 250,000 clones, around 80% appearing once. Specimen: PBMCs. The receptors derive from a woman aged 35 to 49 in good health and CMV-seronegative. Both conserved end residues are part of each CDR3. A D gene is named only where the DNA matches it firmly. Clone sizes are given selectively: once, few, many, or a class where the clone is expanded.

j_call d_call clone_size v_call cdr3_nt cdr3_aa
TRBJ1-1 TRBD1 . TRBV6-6 TGTGCCAGCAGTCACGGGACAGGAAGAAACACTGAAGCTTTCTTT CASSHGTGRNTEAFF
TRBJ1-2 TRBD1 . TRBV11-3 TGTGCCAGCAGCTTCGGGGACAGACTCTATGGCTACACCTTC CASSFGDRLYGYTF
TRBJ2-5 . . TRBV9 TGTGCCAGCAGCGTAGGGGACTCAGACCCCCCCAAGACCCAGTACTTC CASSVGDSDPPKTQYF
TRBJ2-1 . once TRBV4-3 TGCGCCAGCAGCCAAGATCCCCCGACAGGGACTTTTACGTTCTACGAGCAGTTCTTC CASSQDPPTGTFTFYEQFF
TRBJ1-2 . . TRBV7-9 TGTGCCAGCAGCTCGTACAGGACCCAGGGGGGCTACACCTTC CASSSYRTQGGYTF
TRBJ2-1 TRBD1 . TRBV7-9 TGTGCCAGCAGCTCCCCGACAGGGAGTAACAATGAGCAGTTCTTC CASSSPTGSNNEQFF
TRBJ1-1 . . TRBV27 TGTGCCAGCGCCACCACGGACAGAGGTTACATGAACACTGAAGCTTTCTTT CASATTDRGYMNTEAFF
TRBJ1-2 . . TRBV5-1 TGCGCCAGCAGCTTCTACTACAAAGGAGACGACGCCGGGGGGGGCTACACCTTC CASSFYYKGDDAGGGYTF
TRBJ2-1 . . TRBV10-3 TGTGCCATCAGATTGGGACAACTCAATGAGCAGTTCTTC CAIRLGQLNEQFF
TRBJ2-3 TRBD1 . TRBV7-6 TGTGCCAGCAGCTTAAGACAGGGTGGCACAGATACGCAGTATTTT CASSLRQGGTDTQYF
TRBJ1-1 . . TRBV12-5 TGTGCTAGTGACACCACAGAGAACACTGAAGCTTTCTTT CASDTTENTEAFF
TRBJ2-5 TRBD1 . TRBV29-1 TGCAGCGTTGGACAGGGAGAAGAGACCCAGTACTTC CSVGQGEETQYF
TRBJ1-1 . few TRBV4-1 TGCGCCAGCAGCCGAGCCGGGGGGGGGAACACTGAAGCTTTCTTT CASSRAGGGNTEAFF
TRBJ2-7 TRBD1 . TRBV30 TGTGCCTGTCAATGGACAGGGGTTACTTACGAGCAGTACTTC CACQWTGVTYEQYF
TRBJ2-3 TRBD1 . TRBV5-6 TGTGCCAGCAGCTTGGGCAGGGGGCGAAATACGCAGTATTTT CASSLGRGRNTQYF
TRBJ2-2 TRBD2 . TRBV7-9 TGTTCCAGCAGCTCGCCTAGCGGGGGGCCCCCCGGGGAGCTGTTTTTT CSSSSPSGGPPGELFF
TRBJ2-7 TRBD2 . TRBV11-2 TGTGCCAGCAGCTCGGCGGGGGGCTCCTACGAGCAGTACTTC CASSSAGGSYEQYF
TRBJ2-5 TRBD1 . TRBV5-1 TGCGCCAGCAGCTCGACAGGGGGCTCGGAGACCCAGTACTTC CASSSTGGSETQYF
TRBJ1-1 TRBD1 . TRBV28 TGTGCCAGCAGTTCCCTCCCCGGACAGGGTGAAGCTTTCTTT CASSSLPGQGEAFF
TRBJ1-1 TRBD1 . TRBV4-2 TGTGCCAGCAGCCCGGACAGGGCCGAGAACACTGAAGCTTTCTTT CASSPDRAENTEAFF
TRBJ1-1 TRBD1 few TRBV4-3 TGCGCCAGCAGCCAAGATGGGACAGGGTCCTACTTCTTT CASSQDGTGSYFF
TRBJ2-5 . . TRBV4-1 TGCGCCAGCAGCCAAACTGGAGAGACCCAGTACTTC CASSQTGETQYF
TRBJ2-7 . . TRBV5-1 TGCGCCAGCAGCTCCTACTGGGGAGCCTACGAGCAGTACTTC CASSSYWGAYEQYF
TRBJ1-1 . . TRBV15 TGTGCCACCAGCAGGTTTTCGACAGGGAACACTGAAGCTTTCTTT CATSRFSTGNTEAFF
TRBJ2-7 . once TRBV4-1 TGCGCCAGCAGCCAAGTTGGGCGGGGGCCCGAGCAGTACTTC CASSQVGRGPEQYF
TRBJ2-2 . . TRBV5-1 TGCGCCAGCAGCGCCCAGGGTGGGGTGACCGGGGAGCTGTTTTTT CASSAQGGVTGELFF
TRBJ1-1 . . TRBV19 TGTGCCAGCGCTGGCGGGAAGAGGAACACTGAAGCTTTCTTT CASAGGKRNTEAFF
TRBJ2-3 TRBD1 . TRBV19 TGTGCCAGTAGTGTGGGGACAGGGAACACAGATACGCAGTATTTT CASSVGTGNTDTQYF
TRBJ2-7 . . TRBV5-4 TGTGCCAGCAGCCAGGTGTTTGGACTTTCAGGGGTTTTTTCTAACGAGCAGTACTTC CASSQVFGLSGVFSNEQYF
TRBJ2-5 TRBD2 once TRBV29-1 TGCAGCGGGGAGGGGAACCAAGAGACCCAGTACTTC CSGEGNQETQYF
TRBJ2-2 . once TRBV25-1 TGTGCCAGCAGTGAATCTGTCACCGGGGAGCTGTTTTTT CASSESVTGELFF
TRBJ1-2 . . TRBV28 TGTGCCAGCGGCTTTACGAACTATGGCTACACCTTC CASGFTNYGYTF